What follows is one T cell receptor (beta chain) and its context. The data originate from a study of OX40 agonist ivuxolimab in advanced cancers. V lost 0 bases to trimming and J lost 0 bases, with 10 bases between them. The length of the CDR3 is 15 residues. In germline, CDR1 is SGHRS, CDR2 YFSETQ. Sequencing used immunoSEQ multiplex PCR; TCRdb keeps in-frame clones, though not all of them. The sample gives about 21,000 clones, around 82% of which show up once; more than 9% is in the top ten. The clonotype was recovered from an adult with an advanced solid tumor such as melanoma, head and neck, liver or kidney cancer. The chain carries TRBV5-1 and TRBJ2-7; tentatively, D is TRBD2 (5 bases). The input for sequencing was CD4+ or CD8+ T cells sorted from blood, taken in a trial of the OX40 agonist ivuxolimab. The chain's CDR3 is CASSLESGSSYEQYF. CDR3 nucleotide sequence: TGCGCCAGCAGCTTGGAAAGTGGGAGCTCCTACGAGCAGTACTTC.